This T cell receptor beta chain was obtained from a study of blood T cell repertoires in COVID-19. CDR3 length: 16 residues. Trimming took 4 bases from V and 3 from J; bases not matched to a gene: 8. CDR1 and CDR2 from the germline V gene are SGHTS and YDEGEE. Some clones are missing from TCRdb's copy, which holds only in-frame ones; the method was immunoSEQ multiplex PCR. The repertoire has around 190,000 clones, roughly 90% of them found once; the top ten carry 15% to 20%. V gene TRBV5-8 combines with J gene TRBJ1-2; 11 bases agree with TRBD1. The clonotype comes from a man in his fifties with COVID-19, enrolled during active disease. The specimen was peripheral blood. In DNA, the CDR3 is TGTGCCAGCAGCCCTTCGGACAGGGGGCGTCACTATGGCTACACCTTC. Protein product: CASSPSDRGRHYGYTF.